This T cell receptor beta chain is drawn from a study of T cells in Graves' hyperthyroidism and ophthalmopathy. Study results and limitations: Also found in blood were most expanded thyroid clonotypes above 0.001.

Over 18 months, lack of ophthalmopathy progression marked Graves' hyperthyroidism as stable. The CDR3 is made up of 15 amino acids. Trimming took 3 bases from V and 2 from J, leaving 14 bases between them. Germline loops: CDR1 SGHTA, CDR2 FQGNSA. Amplification of TCR beta CDR3 regions used RNA as the template. First-round RT-PCR targeting the TCR CDR3 was performed with the HTBI primer set. TCRdb reanalysed the multiplex PCR reads using MiXCR and keeps one entry per CDR3 protein. Of roughly 380,000 distinct CDR3 sequences in the sample, about a fifth were seen once. The table lists this clonotype with many counts. Its target is unknown.

The clonotype was recovered from a woman in her late teens or twenties with Graves' hyperthyroidism. Sequenced material: blood. This chain uses TRBV7-2 with TRBJ2-7; the D gene could be TRBD1 or TRBD2 (5 bases each). The CDR3 sequence: CASSFSTQGAYEQYF. CDR3 DNA sequence: TGTGCCAGCAGCTTTTCTACTCAGGGAGCCTACGAGCAGTACTTC.